This TCR beta chain stems from a study of glioma-infiltrating T cells. Study-wide results and limits: Signature shared blood CDR3 motifs were enriched in low-divergence and depleted in high-divergence patients.

Using RNA template, CDR3s of TCR alpha and beta were amplified with iRepertoire arm-PCR. Tissue mRNA or PBMC total RNA, about 90-400 ng, went into one-step reverse transcription and amplification. MiXCR, applied by TCRdb to the multiplex PCR reads, yields one record per CDR3 protein. The data show about 380,000 distinct CDR3 sequences, with around 45% seen just once and more than 10% held by the top ten. Between the trimmed V and J ends, which lost 0 bases and 4 bases, there was a span of 5 bases. This CDR3 comprises 13 residues. This clonotype has a handful of counts. Its antigen is still unknown. The sequencing input was glioma tissue, nonneoplastic brain tissue, or PBMCs (not recorded which). This chain uses TRBV12-3 or TRBV12-4 with TRBJ2-3; no clear D gene. The TCR sequence derives from a human donor with low-grade glioma or glioblastoma, undergoing nonglioma brain surgery, or in good health (not recorded which). The DNA of the CDR3 is TGTGCCAGCAGTTTAGCTAGCCCAGATACGCAGTATTTT. Its translation: CASSLASPDTQYF.